Each of the 3 T cell receptor beta chains below was sequenced from the same sample in a study of blood T cells in healthy people across ages. PCR was performed a second time for about 6 to 11 cycles using a sample-barcoded 5' primer and a J-beta primer mix. TCRdb re-called the 5' RACE reads through MiXCR, storing one row per CDR3 protein. The sample lists roughly 700,000 distinct CDR3 sequences; 32% were seen once. Sequencing was performed on blood. Receptors originate from a woman at least 80 years old in good health.

The sample holds many counts of this clonotype. The chain is built from TRBV12-3 or TRBV12-4 and TRBJ2-3; D unclear. This CDR3 comprises 14 residues. V shed 5 bases and J shed 0 bases, with 9 bases lying between them. Here the CDR3 DNA reads TGTGCCAGCAGTCAGTCCCAGAGCACAGATACGCAGTATTTT. It encodes CASSQSQSTDTQYF.

Points on this clonotype: A read error is possible here, since a much larger clone lies one base away. V is TRBV7-3 and J is TRBJ2-3, with D possibly being TRBD1 (6 bases). The CDR3 has 15 residues. Looked up from germline, CDR1 is SGHTA and CDR2 is FQGTGA. The CDR3 is CTSSLYRVITDTQYF. The CDR3 region has the DNA TGTACCAGCAGCTTATACAGGGTGATAACAGATACGCAGTATTTT.

This clonotype appeared many times. This rearrangement joins TRBV12-5 to TRBJ2-1; TRBD2 matches at 8 bases. In germline, CDR1 is LGHNT, CDR2 FRNRAP. Germline trimming cut 5 bases from V and 0 bases from J; bases unmatched to any gene: 6. CDR3 length equals 16 residues. CDR3: CASGLREGSSYNEQFF. DNA for the CDR3: TGTGCTAGTGGTCTCCGGGAGGGAAGCTCCTACAATGAGCAGTTCTTC.